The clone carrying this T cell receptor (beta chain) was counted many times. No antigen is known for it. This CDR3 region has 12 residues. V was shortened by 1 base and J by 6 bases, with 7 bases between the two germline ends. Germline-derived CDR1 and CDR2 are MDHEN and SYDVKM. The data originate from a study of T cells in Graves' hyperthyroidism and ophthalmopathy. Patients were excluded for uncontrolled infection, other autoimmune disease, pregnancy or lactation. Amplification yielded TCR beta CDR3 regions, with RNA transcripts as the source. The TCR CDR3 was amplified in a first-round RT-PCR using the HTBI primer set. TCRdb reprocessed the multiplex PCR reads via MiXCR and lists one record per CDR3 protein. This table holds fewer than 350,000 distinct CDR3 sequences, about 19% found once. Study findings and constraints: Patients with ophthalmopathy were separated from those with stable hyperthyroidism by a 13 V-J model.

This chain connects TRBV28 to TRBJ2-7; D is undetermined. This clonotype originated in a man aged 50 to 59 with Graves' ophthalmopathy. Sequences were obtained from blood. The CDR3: CASSLLAGEQYF. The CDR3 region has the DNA TGTGCCAGCAGTTTATTGGCAGGCGAGCAGTACTTC.